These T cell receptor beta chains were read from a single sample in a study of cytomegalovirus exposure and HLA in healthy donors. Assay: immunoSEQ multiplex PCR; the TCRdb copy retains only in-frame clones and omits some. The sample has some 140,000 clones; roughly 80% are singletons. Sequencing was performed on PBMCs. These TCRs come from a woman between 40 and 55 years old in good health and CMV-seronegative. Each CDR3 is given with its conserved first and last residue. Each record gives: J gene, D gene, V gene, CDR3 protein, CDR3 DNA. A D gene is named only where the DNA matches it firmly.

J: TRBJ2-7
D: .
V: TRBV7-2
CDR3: CASSLEGGLSSYEQYF
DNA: TGTGCCAGCAGCTTAGAGGGCGGGCTTAGCTCCTACGAGCAGTACTTC

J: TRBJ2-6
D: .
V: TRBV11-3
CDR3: CASRRGSGANVLTF
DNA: TGTGCCAGCCGCCGGGGCTCTGGGGCCAACGTCCTGACTTTC

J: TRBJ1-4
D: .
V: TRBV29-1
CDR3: CSFRPREGVGDEKLFF
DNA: TGCAGCTTTAGGCCAAGGGAGGGGGTGGGCGATGAAAAACTGTTTTTT

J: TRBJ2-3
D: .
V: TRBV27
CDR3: CASRGVPSTDTQYF
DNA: TGTGCCAGCAGGGGAGTGCCTAGCACAGATACGCAGTATTTT

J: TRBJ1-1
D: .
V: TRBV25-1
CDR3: CASSEGRYTEAFF
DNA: TGTGCCAGCAGTGAAGGCAGATACACTGAAGCTTTCTTT

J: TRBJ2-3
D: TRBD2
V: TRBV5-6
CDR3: CASSPLAGGTFTDTQYF
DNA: TGTGCCAGCAGTCCTTTAGCGGGGGGTACCTTCACAGATACGCAGTATTTT

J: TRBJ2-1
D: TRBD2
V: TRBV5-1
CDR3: CASSLVAGGFQYNEQFF
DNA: TGCGCCAGCAGCTTGGTGGCGGGAGGGTTCCAATACAATGAGCAGTTCTTC

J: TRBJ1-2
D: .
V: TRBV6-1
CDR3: CASMWQVWGYTF
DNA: TGTGCCAGCATGTGGCAGGTTTGGGGCTACACCTTC

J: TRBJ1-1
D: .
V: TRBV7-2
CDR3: CASSPPGIVGGTEAFF
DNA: TGTGCCAGCAGCCCCCCCGGAATCGTTGGAGGCACTGAAGCTTTCTTT

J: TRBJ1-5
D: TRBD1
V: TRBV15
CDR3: CATSRVGQGAWSNQPQHF
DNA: TGTGCCACCAGCAGAGTCGGGCAGGGGGCCTGGAGCAATCAGCCCCAGCATTTT

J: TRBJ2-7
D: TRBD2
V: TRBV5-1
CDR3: CASTPGGPGTSGPMMYF
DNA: TGCGCCAGCACCCCTGGGGGACCCGGGACTAGCGGGCCTATGATGTACTTC

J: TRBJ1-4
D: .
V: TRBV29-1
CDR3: CSVGGGAEKLFF
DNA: TGCAGCGTTGGAGGTGGGGCTGAAAAACTGTTTTTT

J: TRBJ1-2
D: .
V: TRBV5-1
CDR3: CASSLKGHGYTF
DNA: TGCGCCAGCAGCTTGAAGGGGCATGGCTACACCTTC

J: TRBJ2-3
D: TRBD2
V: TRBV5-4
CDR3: CASSPGLAVSTDTQYF
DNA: TGTGCCAGCAGCCCCGGACTAGCGGTTAGCACAGATACGCAGTATTTT

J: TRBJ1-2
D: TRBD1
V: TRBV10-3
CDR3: CAIRWLRTGGEGDYGYTF
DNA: TGTGCCATCCGATGGTTAAGGACAGGGGGCGAAGGGGACTATGGCTACACCTTC

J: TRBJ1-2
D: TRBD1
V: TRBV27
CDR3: CASSSAGGAWFYGYTF
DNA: TGTGCCAGCAGTTCCGCAGGGGGCGCGTGGTTCTATGGCTACACCTTC

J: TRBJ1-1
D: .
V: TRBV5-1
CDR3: CASSPTRPGTTEAFF
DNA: TGCGCCAGCAGTCCGACCCGTCCGGGTACCACTGAAGCTTTCTTT